The 28 T cell receptor beta chains in this list originate from one sample, sequenced in a study of cytotoxic CD8 clonotypes in ibrutinib-treated CLL. Here immunoSEQ multiplex PCR was the method, and the copy in TCRdb shows in-frame clones only, minus some. The table lists some 290,000 clones, around four fifths of them singletons. Sequences were derived from PBMCs, sampled before ibrutinib treatment. The receptors come from a human donor with chronic lymphocytic leukemia.

The chain links TRBV5-6 to TRBJ2-7; D gene uncertain. The germline V and J ends were trimmed by 4 bases and 5 bases, with 10 bases remaining between them. The CDR3 has 12 amino acids. The V gene's germline CDR1 is SGHDT and CDR2 YYEEEE. CDR3 residues: CASSPDRHEQYF. The DNA for the CDR3 is TGTGCCAGCAGCCCGGACCGACACGAGCAGTACTTC.

The chain recombines TRBV7-2 with TRBJ2-1; 9 bases map to TRBD1. This CDR3 region has 15 residues. The trim removed 5 bases at V and 5 bases at J, leaving 7 bases unmatched. The germline gives CDR1 SGHTA, CDR2 FQGNSA. The DNA of the CDR3 is TGTGCCAGCAGCCTTCGGGACAGGGCGAACAATGAGCAGTTCTTC. It yields the protein CASSLRDRANNEQFF.

The CDR3 loop reads CSAREGHTF. CDR3 nucleotides: TGCAGTGCTAGAGAAGGGCACACCTTC. This chain uses TRBV20-1 with TRBJ1-2; no clear D gene. Germline CDR1 is DFQATT and CDR2 is SNEGSKA (reference sequence). V was clipped by 0 bases and J by 12 bases, with 5 bases between them. This CDR3 has 9 amino acids.

This chain uses TRBV5-1 with TRBJ2-7; 14 positions agree with TRBD2. Germline lookup yields CDR1 SGHRS and CDR2 YFSETQ. The junction had 5 bases not matched to a gene; V was cut back by 2 bases and J by 7 bases. This CDR3 has 15 residues. As DNA, the CDR3 is TGCGCCAGCAGCTTAGGGACTAGCGGGAGTACTGAGCAGTACTTC. It encodes CASSLGTSGSTEQYF.

This clone was detected a few times. The chain's CDR3 is CASRVAGWEDTQYF. The CDR3, as DNA: TGTGCCAGCAGGGTGGCGGGATGGGAAGATACGCAGTATTTT. V gene TRBV2 combines with J gene TRBJ2-3; the D gene is possibly TRBD2 (6 bases). The CDR3 length is 14 residues. V lost 6 bases and J 5 bases, leaving 15 bases between the germline ends. Per the germline V gene, CDR1 is SNHLY and CDR2 is FYNNEI.

The chain carries TRBV6-5 and TRBJ2-7, with TRBD1 matching 9 bases. From germline, CDR1 is MNHEY and CDR2 SVGAGI. The CDR3 runs to 14 residues. V was clipped by 11 bases and J by 3 bases; unmatched bases: 11. CDR3 sequence (DNA): TGTGCCCACTCTAGGGGGGGACAGGGCTACGAGCAGTACTTC. Translated: CAHSRGGQGYEQYF.

This clone is a singleton in its sample. V is TRBV5-6 and J is TRBJ2-3; no reliable D call. This CDR3 comprises 14 residues. Germline loops: CDR1 SGHDT, CDR2 YYEEEE. V lost 2 bases and J 0 bases, leaving 7 bases between the germline ends. The CDR3 sequence is CASSFPDSTDTQYF. The CDR3 DNA follows: TGTGCCAGCAGCTTCCCGGACAGCACAGATACGCAGTATTTT.

This clone was detected a few times. In DNA, the CDR3 is TGTGCCAGCAGTTCCGGGAGTCGAGGGCAGTACTTC. This translates into CASSSGSRGQYF. The chain is built from TRBV27 and TRBJ2-7, with D tentatively TRBD2 (6 bases). Germline loops: CDR1 MNHEY, CDR2 SMNVEV (reference sequence). The CDR3 totals 12 residues. Between the trimmed V and J ends, which lost 4 bases and 9 bases, there was a span of 13 bases.

This sequence joins TRBV28 and TRBJ1-5; no clear D gene. V lost 2 bases and J 3 bases, leaving 11 bases between the germline ends. Germline V gene data show CDR1 as MDHEN and CDR2 as SYDVKM. This CDR3 comprises 15 residues. In DNA, the CDR3 is TGTGCCAGCAGTTTAGGAGTAAGTATCAATCAGCCCCAGCATTTT. Its protein is CASSLGVSINQPQHF.

The chain joins TRBV6-5 to TRBJ1-5; TRBD1 matches at 9 bases. The CDR3 contains 15 residues. From germline, CDR1 is MNHEY and CDR2 SVGAGI. The J segment lost 4 bases and the V segment lost 6 bases, leaving 7 bases of the junction unmatched. CDR3 DNA: TGTGCCAGCAGCCTCACAGGGGGCTGGAATCAGCCCCAGCATTTT. This encodes CASSLTGGWNQPQHF.

The chain carries TRBV25-1 and TRBJ1-2, with 8 bases that match TRBD1. From germline, CDR1 is MGHDK and CDR2 SYGVNS. The CDR3 contains 15 residues. The trim removed 2 bases at V and 4 bases at J, leaving 6 bases unmatched. CDR3 residues: CASSEMGGQGYGYTF. Here the CDR3 DNA reads TGTGCCAGCAGTGAAATGGGTGGACAGGGCTATGGCTACACCTTC.

This sequence joins TRBV20-1 and TRBJ1-2; TRBD1 is a possible D gene (5 bases). The CDR3 is 11 residues long. The germline gives CDR1 DFQATT, CDR2 SNEGSKA (reference sequence). V was pared by 1 base and J by 5 bases, with 5 bases between. The CDR3 coding sequence is TGCAGTGCTAGAGGACAGTATGGCTACACCTTC. Translation: CSARGQYGYTF.

CDR3 protein: CASSVLGGESSYEQYF. CDR3 DNA sequence: TGTGCCAGCAGCGTCCTGGGGGGTGAAAGCTCCTACGAGCAGTACTTC. The chain couples TRBV5-6 to TRBJ2-7, with a possible D match to TRBD2 (6 bases). Germline V gene data show CDR1 as SGHDT and CDR2 as YYEEEE. CDR3 size: 16 residues. V gave up 4 bases and J gave up 0 bases, with 17 bases separating them.

This clone turned up a few times. J is TRBJ1-2 and V is TRBV30, with D hard to call. The germline V gene encodes CDR1 GTSNPN and CDR2 SVGIG (reference sequence). CDR3 length: 13 residues. V lost 3 bases, J lost 7 bases, and 15 bases lay in between. CDR3 in DNA: TGTGCCTGGAGCCCTAGTCAGCTTGGTGGCTACACCTTC. This translates into CAWSPSQLGGYTF.

V usage is TRBV9 and J usage is TRBJ2-2; TRBD2 might be the D (5 bases). Trimming left V 2 bases short and J 0 bases short, with 8 bases between. Germline-derived CDR1 and CDR2 are SGDLS and YYNGEE. The CDR3 length is 15 residues. The CDR3 region is CASSVTIANTGELFF. The CDR3 region has the DNA TGTGCCAGCAGCGTGACTATTGCGAACACCGGGGAGCTGTTTTTT.

This clone showed up just a few times. This sequence joins TRBV25-1 and TRBJ2-2, with a tentative D call TRBD2 (6 bases). CDR1 is MGHDK and CDR2 is SYGVNS in the germline V gene. The CDR3 spans 13 residues. The V end lost 4 bases, the J end lost 7 bases, and 10 bases lay between the germline ends. CDR3 nucleotides: TGTGCCAGCAGTGGCGGGAACGGCGGGGAGCTGTTTTTT. Its translation: CASSGGNGGELFF.

V gene TRBV5-5 combines with J gene TRBJ2-1, with a weak D call TRBD2 (6 bases). This CDR3 region has 15 residues. Trimming took 1 base from V and 4 from J, leaving 12 bases between them. Germline values: CDR1 SGHKS, CDR2 YYEKEE (reference sequence). CDR3 residues: CASSLRNSGYNEQFF. For the CDR3, the DNA is TGTGCCAGCAGCTTGAGGAATAGCGGATACAATGAGCAGTTCTTC.

The rearrangement joins TRBV10-3 to TRBJ1-5, with 10 bases that match TRBD1. Germline V CDR1 and CDR2: ENHRY, SYGVKD. The CDR3 is 13 residues long. The trim removed 7 bases at V and 7 bases at J, leaving 4 bases unmatched. The CDR3: CAIKGTGEQPQHF. Here the CDR3 DNA reads TGTGCCATCAAAGGGACAGGGGAACAGCCCCAGCATTTT.

This chain links TRBV7-2 with TRBJ2-7; 8 bases map to TRBD1. The junction had 7 bases not matched to a gene; V was cut back by 1 base and J by 2 bases. CDR1 SGHTA and CDR2 FQGNSA come from the germline V gene. This CDR3 contains 16 residues. The CDR3 is CASSLVAGGLTYEQYF. DNA of the CDR3: TGTGCCAGCAGCTTAGTGGCAGGGGGCCTCACCTACGAGCAGTACTTC. The entire variable domain, with the rest obtained from reference TRBV7-2 and TRBJ2-7, is as follows: GAGVSQSPSNKVTEKGKDVELRCDPISGHTALYWYRQSLGQGLEFLIYFQGNSAPDKSGLPSDRFSAERTGGSVSTLTIQRTQQEDSAVYLCASSLVAGGLTYEQYFGPGTRLTVT.

The chain carries TRBV28 and TRBJ1-2; possible D gene TRBD1, 6 bases. The CDR3 loop spans 13 amino acids. Trimming left V 5 bases short and J 3 bases short, with 10 bases between. Per germline, CDR1 MDHEN and CDR2 SYDVKM. CDR3 nucleotides: TGTGCCAGCAGTGAAGGGGGTCACTATGGCTACACCTTC. Translating it yields CASSEGGHYGYTF.

This chain connects TRBV19 to TRBJ2-6, with TRBD1 identical over 12 bases. CDR3 size: 17 residues. The germline V gene has CDR1 LNHDA and CDR2 SQIVND (reference sequence). The ends lost 5 bases at V and 2 bases at J; junction bases unmatched: 4. The chain's CDR3 is CASSSGTGGAGANVLTF. In nucleotides, the CDR3 is TGTGCCAGTAGTTCCGGGACAGGGGGCGCTGGGGCCAACGTCCTGACTTTC.

This clone was found once. J is TRBJ1-1 and V is TRBV4-3; 7 bases fit TRBD1. The germline V gene encodes CDR1 LGHNA and CDR2 YSLEER. The CDR3 has 13 amino acids. With V trimmed by 3 bases and J by 7 bases, 5 bases remained unmatched. CDR3 sequence: CASSQGQQVEAFF. The CDR3 DNA follows: TGCGCCAGCAGCCAGGGACAGCAGGTTGAAGCTTTCTTT.

The CDR3 protein is CSATQGYEQYF. The CDR3 nucleotides read TGCAGCGCAACCCAGGGTTACGAGCAGTACTTC. The chain links TRBV29-1 to TRBJ2-7, with a weak D call TRBD1 (5 bases). The V end was cut by 7 bases, the J end by 4 bases, with 11 bases between. This CDR3 is built from 11 residues. Germline V gene data show CDR1 as SQVTM and CDR2 as ANQGSEA.

This chain uses TRBV11-3 with TRBJ2-7; D perhaps matches TRBD2 (6 bases). The germline V and J ends were trimmed by 1 base and 4 bases, with 11 bases remaining between them. The germline CDR1 and CDR2 sequences are SGHNT and YENEEA. The CDR3 consists of 14 residues. The CDR3 loop is CASSLATGVYEQYF. For the CDR3, the DNA is TGTGCCAGCAGCTTAGCCACGGGAGTTTACGAGCAGTACTTC.

The CDR3 protein is CASSSLAVRSYEQYF. The CDR3 DNA follows: TGTGCCAGCAGTTCACTAGCAGTCAGGTCCTACGAGCAGTACTTC. The rearrangement joins TRBV27 to TRBJ2-7; D might be TRBD2 (6 bases). Per germline, CDR1 MNHEY and CDR2 SMNVEV (reference sequence). The V end was cut by 4 bases, the J end by 1 base, with 14 bases between. The CDR3 sequence is 15 residues long.

The J gene is TRBJ1-5, the V gene TRBV5-1; no firm D call. CDR1 SGHRS and CDR2 YFSETQ come from the germline V gene. This CDR3 has 16 amino acids. Deletions cut 0 bases from V and 1 base from J, with 11 bases between. CDR3 nucleotides: TGCGCCAGCAGCTTGGGATGGGTAGGGAGCAATCAGCCCCAGCATTTT. Amino acids: CASSLGWVGSNQPQHF.

V usage is TRBV19 and J usage is TRBJ1-6; possible D gene TRBD1, 6 bases. In germline, CDR1 is LNHDA, CDR2 SQIVND (reference sequence). V was trimmed by 3 bases and J by 7 bases, leaving 13 bases between them. The CDR3 is 15 residues long. The CDR3 loop is CASSISGQPNSPLHF. In nucleotides, the CDR3 is TGTGCCAGTAGTATCTCGGGACAACCGAATTCACCCCTCCACTTT.

On this clone itself: Other DNA variants within this sample encode the same CDR3. V is TRBV6-5 and J is TRBJ1-2; no reliable D call. Germline-derived CDR1 and CDR2 are MNHEY and SVGAGI. This CDR3 spans 12 amino acids. The V gene lost 2 bases and the J gene lost 3 bases, with 4 bases spanning the gap. In DNA form, the CDR3 reads TGTGCCAGCAGTTACGGTGACTATGGCTACACCTTC. Translation gives CASSYGDYGYTF.